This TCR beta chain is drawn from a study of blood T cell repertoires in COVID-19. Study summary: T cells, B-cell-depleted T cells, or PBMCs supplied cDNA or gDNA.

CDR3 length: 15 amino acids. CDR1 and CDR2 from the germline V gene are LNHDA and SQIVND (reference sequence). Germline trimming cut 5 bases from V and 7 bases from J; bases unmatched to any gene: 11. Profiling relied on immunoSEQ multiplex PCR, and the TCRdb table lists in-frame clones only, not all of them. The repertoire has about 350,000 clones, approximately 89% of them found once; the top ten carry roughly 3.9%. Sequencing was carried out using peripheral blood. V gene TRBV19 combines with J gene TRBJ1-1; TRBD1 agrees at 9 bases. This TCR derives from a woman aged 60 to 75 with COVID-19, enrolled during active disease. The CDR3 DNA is TGTGCCAGTAGTGTACACAGGGGGCGAGAAATTGAAGCTTTCTTT. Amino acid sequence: CASSVHRGREIEAFF.